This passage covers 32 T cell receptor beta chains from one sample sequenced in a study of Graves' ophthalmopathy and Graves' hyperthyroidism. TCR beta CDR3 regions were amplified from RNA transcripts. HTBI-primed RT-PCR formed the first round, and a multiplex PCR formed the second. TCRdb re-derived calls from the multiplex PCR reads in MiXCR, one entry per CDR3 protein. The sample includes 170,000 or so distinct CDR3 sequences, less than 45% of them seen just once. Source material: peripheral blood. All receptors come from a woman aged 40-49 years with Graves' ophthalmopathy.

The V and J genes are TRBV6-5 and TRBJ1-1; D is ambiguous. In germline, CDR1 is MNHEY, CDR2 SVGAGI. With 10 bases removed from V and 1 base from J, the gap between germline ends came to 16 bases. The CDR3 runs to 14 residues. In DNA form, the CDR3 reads TGTGCCACAATTAGAAGGCCTGAGAACACTGAAGCTTTCTTT. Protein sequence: CATIRRPENTEAFF.

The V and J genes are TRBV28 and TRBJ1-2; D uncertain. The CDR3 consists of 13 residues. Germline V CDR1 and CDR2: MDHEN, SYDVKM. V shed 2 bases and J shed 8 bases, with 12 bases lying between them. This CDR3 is CASSLGRRGGYTF. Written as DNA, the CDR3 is TGTGCCAGCAGTTTAGGCAGGCGAGGAGGCTACACCTTC.

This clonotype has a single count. The CDR3 protein is CASSTGTGRTEAFF. CDR3 DNA sequence: TGTGCCAGCAGCACCGGGACGGGACGCACTGAAGCTTTCTTT. The chain joins TRBV7-2 to TRBJ1-1; D might be TRBD1 (5 bases). The CDR3 extends over 14 amino acids. CDR1 is SGHTA and CDR2 is FQGNSA in the germline V gene. Trimming pared 5 bases from V and 4 bases from J, leaving 14 bases between.

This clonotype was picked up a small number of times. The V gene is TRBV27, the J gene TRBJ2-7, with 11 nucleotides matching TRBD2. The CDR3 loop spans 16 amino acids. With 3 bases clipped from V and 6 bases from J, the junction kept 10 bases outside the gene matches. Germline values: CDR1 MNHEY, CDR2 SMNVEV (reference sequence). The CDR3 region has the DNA TGTGCCAGCAGTTTGACTAGCGGGGTCCCCCCGGGCGAGCAGTACTTC. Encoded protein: CASSLTSGVPPGEQYF.

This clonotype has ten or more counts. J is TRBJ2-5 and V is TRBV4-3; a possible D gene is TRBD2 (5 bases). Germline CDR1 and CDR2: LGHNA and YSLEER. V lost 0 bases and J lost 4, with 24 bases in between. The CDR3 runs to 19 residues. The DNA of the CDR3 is TGCGCCAGCAGCCAAGATTCGTCCCCCGGGATAGGCGGTATAGAGACCCAGTACTTC. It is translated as CASSQDSSPGIGGIETQYF.

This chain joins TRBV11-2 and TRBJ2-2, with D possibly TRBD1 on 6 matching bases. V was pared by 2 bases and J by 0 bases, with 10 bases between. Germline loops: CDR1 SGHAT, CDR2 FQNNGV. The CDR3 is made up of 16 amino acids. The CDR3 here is CASSLFRTANTGELFF. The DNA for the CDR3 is TGTGCCAGCAGCTTATTCAGGACAGCGAACACCGGGGAGCTGTTTTTT.

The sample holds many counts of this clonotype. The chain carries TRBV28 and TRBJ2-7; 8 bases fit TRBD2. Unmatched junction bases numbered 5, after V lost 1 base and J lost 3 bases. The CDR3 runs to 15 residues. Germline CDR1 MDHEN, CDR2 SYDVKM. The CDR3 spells CASSLSSGPFYEQYF. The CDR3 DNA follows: TGTGCCAGCAGTTTATCTAGCGGGCCGTTCTACGAGCAGTACTTC.

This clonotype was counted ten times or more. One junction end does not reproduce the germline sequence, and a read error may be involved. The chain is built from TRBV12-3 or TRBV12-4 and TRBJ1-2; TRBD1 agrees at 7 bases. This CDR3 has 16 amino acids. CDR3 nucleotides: TGTGCCAGCAGCTACGAGGGGGCCGGGGGGGCCTATGGCTGCACCTTC. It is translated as CASSYEGAGGAYGCTF.

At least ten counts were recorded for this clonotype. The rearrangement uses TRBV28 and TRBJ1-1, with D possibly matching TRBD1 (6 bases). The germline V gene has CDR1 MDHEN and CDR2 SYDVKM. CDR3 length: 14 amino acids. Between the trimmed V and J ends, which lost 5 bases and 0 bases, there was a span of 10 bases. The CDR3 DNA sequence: TGTGCCAGCAGTCGGGGACAAATGAACACTGAAGCTTTCTTT. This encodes CASSRGQMNTEAFF.

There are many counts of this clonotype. This chain's CDR3 is CASSETGWIQPQHF. The DNA for the CDR3 is TGTGCCAGCAGTGAGACAGGTTGGATTCAGCCCCAGCATTTT. The chain couples TRBV2 to TRBJ1-5; a possible D gene is TRBD1 (6 bases). CDR3 length: 14 amino acids. Trimming stripped 3 bases from V and 6 bases from J, with 12 bases between. Germline V gene data show CDR1 as SNHLY and CDR2 as FYNNEI.

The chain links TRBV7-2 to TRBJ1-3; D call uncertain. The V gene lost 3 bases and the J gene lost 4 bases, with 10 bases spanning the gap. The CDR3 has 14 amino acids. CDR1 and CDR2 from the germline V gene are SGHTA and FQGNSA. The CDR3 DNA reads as TGTGCCAGCAGCTTCTGGACGGGAGGAAACACCATATATTTT. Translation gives CASSFWTGGNTIYF.

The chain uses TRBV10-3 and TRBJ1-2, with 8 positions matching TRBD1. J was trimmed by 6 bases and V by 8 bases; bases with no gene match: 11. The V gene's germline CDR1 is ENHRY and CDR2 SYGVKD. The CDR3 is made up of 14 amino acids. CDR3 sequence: CAIRGTGKENGYTF. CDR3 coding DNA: TGTGCCATCCGAGGGACAGGTAAAGAGAATGGCTACACCTTC.

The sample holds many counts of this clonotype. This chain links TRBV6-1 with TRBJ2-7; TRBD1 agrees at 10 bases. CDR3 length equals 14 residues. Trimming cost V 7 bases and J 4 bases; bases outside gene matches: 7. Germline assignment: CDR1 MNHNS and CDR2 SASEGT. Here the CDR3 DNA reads TGTGCCAGCACCAGGACAGGGGGTACTTACGAGCAGTACTTC. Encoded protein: CASTRTGGTYEQYF.

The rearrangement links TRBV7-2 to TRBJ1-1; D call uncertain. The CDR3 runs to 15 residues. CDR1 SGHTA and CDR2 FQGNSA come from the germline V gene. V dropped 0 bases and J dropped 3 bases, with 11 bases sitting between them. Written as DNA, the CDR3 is TGTGCCAGCAGCTTAGCCCTAACACCCGACACTGAAGCTTTCTTT. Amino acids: CASSLALTPDTEAFF. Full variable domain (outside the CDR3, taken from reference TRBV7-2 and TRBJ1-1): GAGVSQSPSNKVTEKGKDVELRCDPISGHTALYWYRQSLGQGLEFLIYFQGNSAPDKSGLPSDRFSAERTGGSVSTLTIQRTQQEDSAVYLCASSLALTPDTEAFFGQGTRLTVV.

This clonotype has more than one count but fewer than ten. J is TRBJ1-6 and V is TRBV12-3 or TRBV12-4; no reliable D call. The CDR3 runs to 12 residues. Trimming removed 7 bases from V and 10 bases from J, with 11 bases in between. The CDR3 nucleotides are TGTGCCAGCACTGTAGCTGGGTCACCCCTCCACTTT. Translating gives CASTVAGSPLHF.

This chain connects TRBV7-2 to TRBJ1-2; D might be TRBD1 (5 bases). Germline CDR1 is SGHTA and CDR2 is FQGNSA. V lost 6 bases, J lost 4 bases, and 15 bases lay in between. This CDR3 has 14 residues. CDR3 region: CASSDGGSLYGYTF. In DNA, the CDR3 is TGTGCCAGCAGTGATGGGGGGAGCCTCTATGGCTACACCTTC.

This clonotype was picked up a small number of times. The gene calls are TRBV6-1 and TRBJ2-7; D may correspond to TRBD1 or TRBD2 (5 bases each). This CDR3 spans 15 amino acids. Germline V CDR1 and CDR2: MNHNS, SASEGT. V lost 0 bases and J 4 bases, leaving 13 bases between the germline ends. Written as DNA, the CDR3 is TGTGCCAGCAGTGAAGCGACTGGGGGTGCGTACGAGCAGTACTTC. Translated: CASSEATGGAYEQYF.

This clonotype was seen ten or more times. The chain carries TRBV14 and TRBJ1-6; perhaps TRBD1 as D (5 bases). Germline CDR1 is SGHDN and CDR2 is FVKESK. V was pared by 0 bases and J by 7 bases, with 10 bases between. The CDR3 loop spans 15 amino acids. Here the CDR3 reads CASSQDQGSNSPLHF. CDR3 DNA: TGTGCCAGCAGCCAAGATCAGGGTTCAAATTCACCCCTCCACTTT.

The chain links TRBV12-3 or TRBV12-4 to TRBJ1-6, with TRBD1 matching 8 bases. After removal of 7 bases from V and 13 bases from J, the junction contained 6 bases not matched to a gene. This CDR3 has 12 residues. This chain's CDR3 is CASNRQGTPLHF. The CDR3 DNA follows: TGTGCCAGCAATCGACAGGGGACGCCCCTCCACTTT.

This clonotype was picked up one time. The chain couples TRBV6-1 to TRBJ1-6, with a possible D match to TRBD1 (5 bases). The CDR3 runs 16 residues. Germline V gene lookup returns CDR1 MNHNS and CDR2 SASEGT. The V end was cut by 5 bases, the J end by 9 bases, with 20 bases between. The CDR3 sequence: CASSKSGTALRSPLHF. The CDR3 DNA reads TGTGCCAGCAGTAAAAGCGGGACGGCCCTTCGTTCACCCCTCCACTTT.

For the CDR3, the DNA is TGTGCCAGCAGCGGAGGGGGCACGTACGAGACCCAGTACTTC. Translating it yields CASSGGGTYETQYF. V is TRBV12-3 or TRBV12-4 and J is TRBJ2-5; TRBD1 might be the D (7 bases). This CDR3 has 14 amino acids. The V end was cut by 6 bases, the J end by 5 bases, with 16 bases between.

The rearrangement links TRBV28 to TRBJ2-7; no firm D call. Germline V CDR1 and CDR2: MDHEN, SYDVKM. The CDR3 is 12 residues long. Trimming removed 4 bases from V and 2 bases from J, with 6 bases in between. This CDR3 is CASSSRPYEQYF. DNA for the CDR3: TGTGCCAGCAGTTCCCGTCCCTACGAGCAGTACTTC.

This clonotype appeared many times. CDR3 sequence (DNA): TGTGCCACCAGTGAAGATACCGGGACAGGGTACTACGAGCAGTACTTC. Amino acid sequence: CATSEDTGTGYYEQYF. The chain couples TRBV24-1 to TRBJ2-7; 9 nucleotides match TRBD1. Losses at the gene ends were 4 bases for V and 3 bases for J; bases not matched to a gene: 9. The CDR3 is made up of 16 amino acids. Germline CDR1 reads KGHDR; CDR2 reads SFDVKD.

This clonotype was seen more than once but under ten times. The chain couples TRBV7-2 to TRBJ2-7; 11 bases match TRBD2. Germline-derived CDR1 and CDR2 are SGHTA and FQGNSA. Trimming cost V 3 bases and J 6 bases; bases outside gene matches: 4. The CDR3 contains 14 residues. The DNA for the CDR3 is TGTGCCAGCAGCTTTAGCGGGAGGGCCATCGAGCAGTACTTC. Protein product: CASSFSGRAIEQYF.

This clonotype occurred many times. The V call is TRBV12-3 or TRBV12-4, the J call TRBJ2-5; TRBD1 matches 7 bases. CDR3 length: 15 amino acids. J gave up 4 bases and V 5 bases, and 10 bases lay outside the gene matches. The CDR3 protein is CASSPGQIDSETQYF. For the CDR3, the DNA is TGTGCCAGCAGTCCGGGACAGATAGACTCAGAGACCCAGTACTTC.

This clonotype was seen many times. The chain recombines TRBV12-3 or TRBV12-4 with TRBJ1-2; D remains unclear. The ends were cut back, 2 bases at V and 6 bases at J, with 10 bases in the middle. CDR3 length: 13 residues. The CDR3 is CASSLLGSNGYTF. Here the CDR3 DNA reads TGTGCCAGCAGTTTACTGGGGTCTAATGGCTACACCTTC.

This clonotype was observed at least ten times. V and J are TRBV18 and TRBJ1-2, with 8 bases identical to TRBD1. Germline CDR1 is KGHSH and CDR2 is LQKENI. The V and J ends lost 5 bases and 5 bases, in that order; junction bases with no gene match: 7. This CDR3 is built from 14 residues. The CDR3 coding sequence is TGTGCCAGCTCATCCGGACAGGGTGAATATGGCTACACCTTC. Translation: CASSSGQGEYGYTF.

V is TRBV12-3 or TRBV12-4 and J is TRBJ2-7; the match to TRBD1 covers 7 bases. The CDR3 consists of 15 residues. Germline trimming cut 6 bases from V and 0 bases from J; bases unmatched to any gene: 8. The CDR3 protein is CASSHQTGSSYEQYF. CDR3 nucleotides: TGTGCCAGCAGCCACCAGACAGGGAGCTCCTACGAGCAGTACTTC.

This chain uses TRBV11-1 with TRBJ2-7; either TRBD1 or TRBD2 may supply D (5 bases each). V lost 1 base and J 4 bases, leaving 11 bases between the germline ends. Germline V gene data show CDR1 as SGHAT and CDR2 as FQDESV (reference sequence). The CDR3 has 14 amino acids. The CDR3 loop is CASSLGGGLYEQYF. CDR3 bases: TGTGCCAGCAGCTTAGGGGGCGGACTGTACGAGCAGTACTTC.

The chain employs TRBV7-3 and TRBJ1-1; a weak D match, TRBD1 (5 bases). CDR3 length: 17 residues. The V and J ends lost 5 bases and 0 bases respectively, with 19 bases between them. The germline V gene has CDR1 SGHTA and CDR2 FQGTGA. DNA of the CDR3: TGTGCCAGCAGCCCACCTTACCCCGGGGGGGTGAACACTGAAGCTTTCTTT. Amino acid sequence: CASSPPYPGGVNTEAFF. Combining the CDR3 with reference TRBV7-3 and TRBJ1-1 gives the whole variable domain GAGVSQTPSNKVTEKGKYVELRCDPISGHTALYWYRQSLGQGPEFLIYFQGTGAADDSGLPNDRFFAVRPEGSVSTLKIQRTERGDSAVYLCASSPPYPGGVNTEAFFGQGTRLTVV.

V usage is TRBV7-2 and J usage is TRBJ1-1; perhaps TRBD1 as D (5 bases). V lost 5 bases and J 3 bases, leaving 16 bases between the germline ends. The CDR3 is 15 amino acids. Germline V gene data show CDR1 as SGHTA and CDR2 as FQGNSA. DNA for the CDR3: TGTGCCAGCAGCCGCAACCAGGGTATGTACACTGAAGCTTTCTTT. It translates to CASSRNQGMYTEAFF.

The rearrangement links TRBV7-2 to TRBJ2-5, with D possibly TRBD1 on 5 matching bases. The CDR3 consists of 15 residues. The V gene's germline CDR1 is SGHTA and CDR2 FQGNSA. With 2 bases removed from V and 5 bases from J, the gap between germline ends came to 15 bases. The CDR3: CASSLFGQGRETQYF. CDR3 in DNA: TGTGCCAGCAGCTTATTCGGGCAGGGTCGGGAGACCCAGTACTTC.